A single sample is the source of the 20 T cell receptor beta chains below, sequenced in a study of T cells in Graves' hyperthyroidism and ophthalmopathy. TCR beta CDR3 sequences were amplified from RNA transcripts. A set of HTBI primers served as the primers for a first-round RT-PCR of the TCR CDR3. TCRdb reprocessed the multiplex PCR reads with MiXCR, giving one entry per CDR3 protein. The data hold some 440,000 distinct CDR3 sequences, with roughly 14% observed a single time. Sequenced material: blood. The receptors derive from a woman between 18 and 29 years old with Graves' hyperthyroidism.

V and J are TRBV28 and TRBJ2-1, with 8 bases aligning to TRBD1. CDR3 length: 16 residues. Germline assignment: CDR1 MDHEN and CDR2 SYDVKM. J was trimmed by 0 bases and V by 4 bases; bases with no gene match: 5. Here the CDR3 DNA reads TGTGCCAGCAGTTCGGGACAGGTGGGCTCCTACAATGAGCAGTTCTTC. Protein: CASSSGQVGSYNEQFF.

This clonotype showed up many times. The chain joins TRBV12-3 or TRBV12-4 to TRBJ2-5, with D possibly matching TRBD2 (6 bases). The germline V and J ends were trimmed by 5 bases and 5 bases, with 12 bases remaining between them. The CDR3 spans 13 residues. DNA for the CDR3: TGTGCCAGCAGTCGGGACTCCGGTGAGACCCAGTACTTC. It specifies CASSRDSGETQYF.

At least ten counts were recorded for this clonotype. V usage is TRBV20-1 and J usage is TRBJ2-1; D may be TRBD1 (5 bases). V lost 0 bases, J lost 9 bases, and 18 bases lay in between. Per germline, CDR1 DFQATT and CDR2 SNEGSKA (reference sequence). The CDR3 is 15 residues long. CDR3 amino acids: CSARDFGGRVIEQFF. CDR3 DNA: TGCAGTGCTAGAGATTTCGGTGGCAGGGTGATTGAGCAGTTCTTC.

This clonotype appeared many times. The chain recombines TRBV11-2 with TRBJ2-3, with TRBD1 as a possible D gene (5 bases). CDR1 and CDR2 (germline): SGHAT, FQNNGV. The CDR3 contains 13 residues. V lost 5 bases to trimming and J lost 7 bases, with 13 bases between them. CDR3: CASSLRQTNTQYF. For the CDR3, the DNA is TGTGCCAGCAGCCTCAGACAGACCAATACGCAGTATTTT.

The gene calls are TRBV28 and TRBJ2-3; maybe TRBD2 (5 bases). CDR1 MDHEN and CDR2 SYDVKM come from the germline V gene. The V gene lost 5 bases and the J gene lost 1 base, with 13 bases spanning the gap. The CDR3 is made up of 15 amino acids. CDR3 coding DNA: TGTGCCAGCAGTAAGGGAGCGGTAGGCACAGATACGCAGTATTTT. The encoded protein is CASSKGAVGTDTQYF.

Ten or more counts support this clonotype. CDR3 bases: TGTGCCTTCTTAGGGGACAGTTTCAATCAGCCCCAGCATTTT. Protein: CAFLGDSFNQPQHF. V gene TRBV2 combines with J gene TRBJ1-5; 7 nucleotides agree with TRBD1. J lost 3 bases, V lost 11 bases, and 10 bases had no gene match. There are 14 residues in the CDR3. CDR1 and CDR2 (germline): SNHLY, FYNNEI.

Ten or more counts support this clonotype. CDR3 DNA: TGTGCCAGTAGTGGGGGGGTCACTGAAGCTTTCTTT. Its protein is CASSGGVTEAFF. The V call is TRBV19, the J call TRBJ1-1; tentative D call: TRBD1 (5 bases). V was trimmed by 5 bases and J by 4 bases, leaving 8 bases between them. The germline V gene has CDR1 LNHDA and CDR2 SQIVND (reference sequence). The CDR3 length is 12 residues.

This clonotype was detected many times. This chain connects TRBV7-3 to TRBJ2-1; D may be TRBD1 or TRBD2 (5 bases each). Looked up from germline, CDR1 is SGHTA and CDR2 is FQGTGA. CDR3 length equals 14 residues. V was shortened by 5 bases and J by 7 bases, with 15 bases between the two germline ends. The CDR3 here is CASSPDYGANEQFF. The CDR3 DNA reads TGTGCCAGCAGCCCTGACTACGGGGCTAATGAGCAGTTCTTC. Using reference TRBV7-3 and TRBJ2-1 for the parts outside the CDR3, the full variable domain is GAGVSQTPSNKVTEKGKYVELRCDPISGHTALYWYRQSLGQGPEFLIYFQGTGAADDSGLPNDRFFAVRPEGSVSTLKIQRTERGDSAVYLCASSPDYGANEQFFGPGTRLTVL.

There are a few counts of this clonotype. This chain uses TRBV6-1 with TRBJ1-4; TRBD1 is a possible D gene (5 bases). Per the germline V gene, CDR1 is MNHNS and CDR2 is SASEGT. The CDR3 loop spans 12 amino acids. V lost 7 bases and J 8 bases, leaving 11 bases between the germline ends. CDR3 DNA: TGTGCCAGCAAGAGGGGAGAGGAAAAACTGTTTTTT. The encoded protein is CASKRGEEKLFF.

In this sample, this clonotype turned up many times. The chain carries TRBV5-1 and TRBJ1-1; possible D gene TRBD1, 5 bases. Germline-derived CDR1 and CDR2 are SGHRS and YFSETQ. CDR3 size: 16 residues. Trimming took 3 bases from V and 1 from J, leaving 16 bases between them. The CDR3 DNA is TGCGCCAGCAGCTCTACGTACCCGGACAAGAACACTGAAGCTTTCTTT. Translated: CASSSTYPDKNTEAFF.

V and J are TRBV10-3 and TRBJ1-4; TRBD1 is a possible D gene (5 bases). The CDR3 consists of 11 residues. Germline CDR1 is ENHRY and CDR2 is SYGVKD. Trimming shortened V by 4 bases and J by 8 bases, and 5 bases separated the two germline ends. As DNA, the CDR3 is TGTGCCATCAGTGCAGGGGAAAAACTGTTTTTT. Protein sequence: CAISAGEKLFF.

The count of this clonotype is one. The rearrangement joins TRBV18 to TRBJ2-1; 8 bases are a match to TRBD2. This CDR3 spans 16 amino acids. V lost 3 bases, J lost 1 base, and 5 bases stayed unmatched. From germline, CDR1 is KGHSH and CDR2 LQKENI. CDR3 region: CASSPSLAVSYNEQFF. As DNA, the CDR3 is TGTGCCAGCTCACCCTCACTAGCGGTTTCCTACAATGAGCAGTTCTTC.

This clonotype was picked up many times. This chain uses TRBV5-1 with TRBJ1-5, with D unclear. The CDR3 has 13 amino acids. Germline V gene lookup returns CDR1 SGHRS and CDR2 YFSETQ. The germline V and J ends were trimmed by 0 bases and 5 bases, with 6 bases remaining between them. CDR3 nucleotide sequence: TGCGCCAGCAGCTTGGAACCTTATCAGCCCCAGCATTTT. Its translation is CASSLEPYQPQHF.

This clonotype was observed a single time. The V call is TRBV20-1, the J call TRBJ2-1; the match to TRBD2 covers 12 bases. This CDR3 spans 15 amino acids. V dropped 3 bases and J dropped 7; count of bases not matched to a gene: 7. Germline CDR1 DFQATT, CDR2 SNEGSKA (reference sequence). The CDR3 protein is CSASERLAGGNEQFF. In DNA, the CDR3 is TGCAGTGCTAGTGAAAGGCTAGCGGGAGGGAATGAGCAGTTCTTC.

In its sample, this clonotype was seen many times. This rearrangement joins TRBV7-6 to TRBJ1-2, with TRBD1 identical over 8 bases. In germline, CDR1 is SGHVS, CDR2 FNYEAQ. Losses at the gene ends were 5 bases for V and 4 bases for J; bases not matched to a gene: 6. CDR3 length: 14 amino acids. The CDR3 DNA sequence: TGTGCCAGCAGCGCAGGGGGCACGGCCTATGGCTACACCTTC. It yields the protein CASSAGGTAYGYTF.

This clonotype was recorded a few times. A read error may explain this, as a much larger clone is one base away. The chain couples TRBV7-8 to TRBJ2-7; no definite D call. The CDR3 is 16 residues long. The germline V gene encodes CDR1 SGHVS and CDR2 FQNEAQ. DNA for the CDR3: TGTGTCAGCAGCTTAGCCCCAAGACAAGGACCCTACGAGCAGTACTTC. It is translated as CVSSLAPRQGPYEQYF.

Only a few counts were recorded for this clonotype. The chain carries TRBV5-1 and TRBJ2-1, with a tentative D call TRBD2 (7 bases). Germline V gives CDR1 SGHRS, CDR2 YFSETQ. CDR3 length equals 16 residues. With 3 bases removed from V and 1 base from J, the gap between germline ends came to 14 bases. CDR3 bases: TGCGCCAGCAGCTCCCCGGGGGGCGGTTCCTACAATGAGCAGTTCTTC. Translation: CASSSPGGGSYNEQFF.

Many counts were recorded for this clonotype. The CDR3 sequence is CASSLGRLQGTDGYTF. The CDR3 DNA is TGTGCCAGCAGCTTAGGCAGGCTTCAGGGCACGGATGGCTACACCTTC. V gene TRBV13 combines with J gene TRBJ1-2; a weak D match, TRBD1 (5 bases). The germline V gene encodes CDR1 PRHDT and CDR2 FYEKMQ (reference sequence). The CDR3 sequence is 16 residues long. The germline V and J ends were trimmed by 0 bases and 6 bases, with 17 bases remaining between them.

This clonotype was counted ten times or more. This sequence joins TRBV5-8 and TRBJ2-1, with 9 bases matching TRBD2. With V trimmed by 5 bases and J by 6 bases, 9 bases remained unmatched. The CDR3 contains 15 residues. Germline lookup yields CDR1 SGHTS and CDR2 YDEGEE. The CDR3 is CASSFVAGVGNEQFF. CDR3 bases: TGTGCCAGCAGTTTTGTAGCGGGAGTGGGCAATGAGCAGTTCTTC.

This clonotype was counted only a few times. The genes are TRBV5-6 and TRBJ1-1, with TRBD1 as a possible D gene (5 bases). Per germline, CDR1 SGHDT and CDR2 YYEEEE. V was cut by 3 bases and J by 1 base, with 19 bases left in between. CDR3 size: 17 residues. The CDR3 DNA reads TGTGCCAGCAGCTCGGCCGCCCCGGGACGCACGAACACTGAAGCTTTCTTT. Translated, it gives CASSSAAPGRTNTEAFF.